Below, 18 T cell receptor beta chains from the same sample are listed, as sequenced in a study of blood T cell repertoires in COVID-19. The assay was immunoSEQ multiplex PCR, and TCRdb's table has in-frame clones only and misses some. This table holds over 150,000 clones, 85% found once. Sequencing was done on a sample of PBMCs or T cells enriched from blood (not recorded which). These receptors were collected from a man in his forties who had recovered from COVID-19.

The chain recombines TRBV9 with TRBJ1-1; 7 bases agree with TRBD1. The CDR3 has 13 amino acids. Unmatched junction bases numbered 8, after V lost 3 bases and J lost 9 bases. Germline V gene sequence: CDR1 SGDLS, CDR2 YYNGEE. The CDR3 reads CASSAPGTVQAFF. CDR3 DNA sequence: TGTGCCAGCAGCGCACCCGGGACAGTGCAAGCTTTCTTT.

The chain has TRBV4-2 and TRBJ2-7; possibly TRBD2 for D (6 bases). CDR1 and CDR2 from the germline V gene are LGHNA and YNFKEQ. V lost 0 bases to trimming and J lost 1 base, with 13 bases between them. The CDR3 length is 16 residues. The CDR3 region is CASSQDVGGNSYEQYF. CDR3 bases: TGTGCCAGCAGCCAAGATGTGGGGGGAAATTCCTACGAGCAGTACTTC.

This clone has only one observation. V and J are TRBV28 and TRBJ2-7; D may be TRBD2 (6 bases). Trimming removed 2 bases at V and 0 bases at J, with 8 bases between. CDR3 length: 14 amino acids. Looked up from germline, CDR1 is MDHEN and CDR2 is SYDVKM. CDR3 DNA sequence: TGTGCCAGCAGTTTAAAGGGAGGCTCCTACGAGCAGTACTTC. Translation: CASSLKGGSYEQYF.

The chain couples TRBV30 to TRBJ1-1; D is uncertain. This CDR3 comprises 14 residues. CDR1 and CDR2 (germline): GTSNPN, SVGIG (reference sequence). V lost 4 bases and J 6 bases, leaving 18 bases between the germline ends. The CDR3, as DNA: TGTGCCTGGAATCTAAACCCCGCGTACGCTGAAGCTTTCTTT. Protein: CAWNLNPAYAEAFF.

The DNA for the CDR3 is TGCAGCGTTGAAGATATCCCGGGAGAGGGGTATGGCTACACCTTC. It codes for CSVEDIPGEGYGYTF. The chain employs TRBV29-1 and TRBJ1-2; maybe TRBD1 (5 bases). In germline, CDR1 is SQVTM, CDR2 ANQGSEA. V lost 0 bases, J lost 5 bases, and 16 bases lay in between. The CDR3 consists of 15 residues.

V and J are TRBV14 and TRBJ1-1; TRBD1 might be the D (6 bases). CDR1 is SGHDN and CDR2 is FVKESK in the germline V gene. CDR3 length equals 13 residues. Trimming took off 0 bases at V and 10 bases at J, with 12 bases between the two ends. The DNA of the CDR3 is TGTGCCAGCAGCCAAGAGCGTGTGGGGGCAGCTTTCTTT. Its translation: CASSQERVGAAFF.

This CDR3 reads CASASGGGGPDTQYF. The CDR3 nucleotides read TGTGCCAGCGCCTCGGGCGGGGGGGGCCCAGATACGCAGTATTTT. The chain is built from TRBV6-5 and TRBJ2-3; 9 nucleotides align to TRBD2. V gave up 8 bases and J gave up 4 bases; unmatched junction bases: 10. The germline CDR1 and CDR2 sequences are MNHEY and SVGAGI. The CDR3 loop spans 15 amino acids.

The gene calls are TRBV5-5 and TRBJ1-5; TRBD1 might be the D (5 bases). The CDR3 contains 17 residues. Germline V gives CDR1 SGHKS, CDR2 YYEKEE (reference sequence). The V end was cut by 0 bases, the J end by 0 bases, with 13 bases between. CDR3 nucleotide sequence: TGTGCCAGCAGCTTGGGGTTATGGGACTATAGCAATCAGCCCCAGCATTTT. Translation: CASSLGLWDYSNQPQHF.

This chain joins TRBV6-5 and TRBJ2-7; 7 bases fit TRBD1. The J segment lost 6 bases and the V segment lost 6 bases, leaving 8 bases of the junction unmatched. The CDR3 runs to 13 residues. Germline V gene lookup returns CDR1 MNHEY and CDR2 SVGAGI. The CDR3 region is CASRIGGQREQYF. For the CDR3, the DNA is TGTGCCAGCAGGATAGGGGGCCAGCGCGAGCAGTACTTC.

The CDR3 DNA reads as TGTGCCAGCAGTTTAAGAGGGCGGAACTATGGCTACACCTTC. This translates into CASSLRGRNYGYTF. V is TRBV28 and J is TRBJ1-2; D not resolved. CDR1 and CDR2 from the germline V gene are MDHEN and SYDVKM. Trimming left V 2 bases short and J 2 bases short, with 9 bases between. The CDR3 spans 14 residues.

The chain joins TRBV14 to TRBJ1-3; 8 bases agree with TRBD1. CDR3 length equals 18 residues. The germline CDR1 and CDR2 sequences are SGHDN and FVKESK. The ends lost 4 bases at V and 4 bases at J; junction bases unmatched: 15. This chain's CDR3 is CASSPGQGGRLYGNTIYF. Here the CDR3 DNA reads TGTGCCAGCAGCCCCGGACAGGGAGGGAGACTTTACGGAAACACCATATATTTT.

V and J are TRBV25-1 and TRBJ1-2; 12 bases map to TRBD1. The trim removed 4 bases at V and 2 bases at J, leaving 5 bases unmatched. CDR3 length equals 16 residues. Germline lookup yields CDR1 MGHDK and CDR2 SYGVNS. CDR3 DNA: TGTGCCAGCAGTGTTCCCGGGACAGGGGGCAACTATGGCTACACCTTC. This gives the protein CASSVPGTGGNYGYTF.

A few counts support this clone. This chain links TRBV13 with TRBJ2-5; D may be TRBD1 (5 bases). Germline V CDR1 and CDR2: PRHDT, FYEKMQ (reference sequence). This CDR3 has 14 amino acids. V was clipped by 0 bases and J by 5 bases, with 10 bases between them. Here the CDR3 reads CASSLGLQGETQYF. The CDR3 nucleotides are TGTGCCAGCAGCTTAGGATTGCAGGGTGAGACCCAGTACTTC.

The chain carries TRBV6-4 and TRBJ2-1; TRBD2 is a possible D gene (6 bases). V was clipped by 3 bases and J by 5 bases, with 20 bases between them. CDR1 is MRHNA and CDR2 is SNTAGT in the germline V gene. The CDR3 extends over 17 amino acids. Written as DNA, the CDR3 is TGTGCCAGCAGTGAACTGGGACTCACGGTCCCCAACAATGAGCAGTTCTTC. Translating gives CASSELGLTVPNNEQFF.

This clone was recorded a few times. The chain carries TRBV5-1 and TRBJ1-2; D remains ambiguous. CDR3 length: 18 residues. The germline V gene has CDR1 SGHRS and CDR2 YFSETQ. V was pared by 7 bases and J by 0 bases, with 25 bases between. CDR3 in amino acids: CASALSGGRPGANYGYTF. CDR3 in DNA: TGCGCCAGCGCCCTCTCGGGAGGCAGGCCCGGAGCTAACTATGGCTACACCTTC.

This clone was observed a single time. V and J are TRBV15 and TRBJ1-5, with 9 positions matching TRBD1. Germline lookup yields CDR1 LNHNV and CDR2 YYDKDF (reference sequence). The CDR3 totals 16 residues. Losses at the gene ends were 0 bases for V and 3 bases for J; bases not matched to a gene: 3. CDR3 sequence: CATSRETGGFNQPQHF. In DNA, the CDR3 is TGTGCCACCAGCAGAGAAACAGGGGGCTTCAATCAGCCCCAGCATTTT.

The chain couples TRBV27 to TRBJ1-1; perhaps TRBD1 as D (6 bases). Per germline, CDR1 MNHEY and CDR2 SMNVEV (reference sequence). Trimming took off 4 bases at V and 8 bases at J, with 17 bases between the two ends. There are 14 residues in the CDR3. CDR3 loop: CASSSIPTGTEAFF. The CDR3 DNA follows: TGTGCCAGCAGTTCCATTCCTACCGGGACAGAAGCTTTCTTT.

The V gene is TRBV30, the J gene TRBJ1-5, with a tentative D call TRBD1 (6 bases). Germline CDR1 is GTSNPN and CDR2 is SVGIG (reference sequence). The V end was cut by 2 bases, the J end by 6 bases, with 20 bases between. This CDR3 comprises 16 residues. In DNA form, the CDR3 reads TGTGCCTGGAGTCCCGACCCGGGGGGGCCGATTCAGCCCCAGCATTTT. It is translated as CAWSPDPGGPIQPQHF.